A selection of T cell receptor beta chains follows, all from one sample in a study of blood T cell repertoires in COVID-19. Clones were read by immunoSEQ multiplex PCR, and TCRdb kept only the in-frame ones, dropping some. The table has some 220,000 clones, 86% seen once; the top ten hold over 3%. The material sequenced was PBMCs or T cells enriched from blood (not recorded which). Receptors originate from a woman aged 45-59 years in a cohort exposed to, infected with or recovered from COVID-19 (not recorded which). Each CDR3 is given with its conserved first and last residue. Each record gives: V gene, clone size, J gene, D gene, CDR3 protein, CDR3 DNA. The D gene is left open where the match is weak. Size values are once, few and many counts, or a class for expanded clones, and some rows have none.

v_gene: TRBV27
abundance: .
j_gene: TRBJ2-6
d_gene: .
CDR3aa: CASRDISGRQPPGANVLTF
CDR3nt: TGTGCCAGCAGGGACATATCCGGGAGACAACCCCCTGGGGCCAACGTCCTGACTTTC

v_gene: TRBV4-2
abundance: once
j_gene: TRBJ2-7
d_gene: .
CDR3aa: CASSQDEAGYREQYF
CDR3nt: TGTGCCAGCAGCCAAGACGAGGCAGGGTATCGCGAGCAGTACTTC

v_gene: TRBV6-6
abundance: .
j_gene: TRBJ1-4
d_gene: .
CDR3aa: CASSYSEIHEKLFF
CDR3nt: TGTGCCAGCAGTTACTCAGAGATTCATGAAAAACTGTTTTTT

v_gene: TRBV30
abundance: .
j_gene: TRBJ1-2
d_gene: .
CDR3aa: CAWTKEPLYGYTF
CDR3nt: TGTGCCTGGACTAAGGAGCCCCTCTATGGCTACACCTTC

v_gene: TRBV14
abundance: .
j_gene: TRBJ1-1
d_gene: TRBD1
CDR3aa: CASSQDTGGAKAEAFF
CDR3nt: TGTGCCAGCAGCCAAGATACAGGGGGTGCTAAGGCTGAAGCTTTCTTT

v_gene: TRBV13
abundance: .
j_gene: TRBJ2-7
d_gene: .
CDR3aa: CASSLGRAYEQYF
CDR3nt: TGTGCCAGCAGCTTAGGTAGAGCCTACGAGCAGTACTTC

v_gene: TRBV27
abundance: .
j_gene: TRBJ2-4
d_gene: .
CDR3aa: CASGGGAKNIQYF
CDR3nt: TGTGCCAGCGGGGGCGGGGCCAAAAACATTCAGTACTTC

v_gene: TRBV11-1
abundance: .
j_gene: TRBJ1-5
d_gene: TRBD1
CDR3aa: CASSATGDQPQHF
CDR3nt: TGTGCCAGCAGCGCGACAGGGGATCAGCCCCAGCATTTT

v_gene: TRBV7-3
abundance: .
j_gene: TRBJ2-3
d_gene: TRBD1
CDR3aa: CASSSGTGTDTQYF
CDR3nt: TGTGCCAGCAGCTCCGGGACAGGGACAGATACGCAGTATTTT

v_gene: TRBV25-1
abundance: .
j_gene: TRBJ2-5
d_gene: .
CDR3aa: CASSEFLGEETQYF
CDR3nt: TGTGCCAGCAGTGAATTCTTAGGGGAAGAGACCCAGTACTTC

v_gene: TRBV7-3
abundance: once
j_gene: TRBJ1-1
d_gene: .
CDR3aa: CASSLTLVNTEAFF
CDR3nt: TGTGCCAGCAGCTTAACTTTAGTGAACACTGAAGCTTTCTTT

v_gene: TRBV27
abundance: .
j_gene: TRBJ1-2
d_gene: TRBD1
CDR3aa: CASSSRQGAHYDGLYGYTF
CDR3nt: TGTGCCAGCAGTTCGCGACAGGGCGCACACTATGATGGACTCTATGGCTACACCTTC

v_gene: TRBV28
abundance: .
j_gene: TRBJ2-5
d_gene: TRBD2
CDR3aa: CASSLFLAGVETQYF
CDR3nt: TGTGCCAGCAGTTTATTCCTCGCGGGGGTCGAGACCCAGTACTTC

v_gene: TRBV19
abundance: few
j_gene: TRBJ2-5
d_gene: TRBD1
CDR3aa: CASSQNPGQGRETQYF
CDR3nt: TGTGCCAGTAGTCAAAACCCGGGACAGGGGAGAGAGACCCAGTACTTC

v_gene: TRBV7-2
abundance: .
j_gene: TRBJ2-3
d_gene: TRBD2
CDR3aa: CASSWTSGTTDTQYF
CDR3nt: TGTGCCAGCAGTTGGACTAGCGGCACCACAGATACGCAGTATTTT

v_gene: TRBV29-1
abundance: few
j_gene: TRBJ2-1
d_gene: .
CDR3aa: CSVLVSGAYGEQFF
CDR3nt: TGCAGCGTACTTGTCTCAGGGGCGTATGGTGAGCAGTTCTTC

v_gene: TRBV2
abundance: .
j_gene: TRBJ2-1
d_gene: .
CDR3aa: CASSPLQGGYNEQFF
CDR3nt: TGTGCCAGCAGTCCTCTCCAGGGGGGTTACAATGAGCAGTTCTTC

v_gene: TRBV13
abundance: .
j_gene: TRBJ1-1
d_gene: .
CDR3aa: CASSLGRPEPNTEAFF
CDR3nt: TGTGCCAGCAGCTTAGGCCGTCCAGAACCAAACACTGAAGCTTTCTTT

v_gene: TRBV7-7
abundance: .
j_gene: TRBJ2-1
d_gene: TRBD1
CDR3aa: CASSATQGNPEQFF
CDR3nt: TGTGCTAGCAGCGCGACACAGGGGAACCCTGAGCAGTTCTTC

v_gene: TRBV7-5
abundance: .
j_gene: TRBJ1-2
d_gene: .
CDR3aa: CARSLVGQGLPYGYTF
CDR3nt: TGTGCCAGAAGCTTAGTCGGGCAGGGGCTACCCTATGGCTACACCTTC

v_gene: TRBV27
abundance: .
j_gene: TRBJ2-7
d_gene: TRBD2
CDR3aa: CASSSLGTSGYEQYF
CDR3nt: TGTGCCAGCAGTTCTCTCGGGACTAGCGGCTACGAGCAGTACTTC

v_gene: TRBV19
abundance: .
j_gene: TRBJ2-7
d_gene: .
CDR3aa: CASSPTGNEQYF
CDR3nt: TGTGCCAGTAGTCCAACGGGGAACGAGCAGTACTTC

v_gene: TRBV13
abundance: .
j_gene: TRBJ2-7
d_gene: .
CDR3aa: CASSPQDSYEQYF
CDR3nt: TGTGCCAGCAGCCCACAAGACTCCTACGAGCAGTACTTC

v_gene: TRBV11-2
abundance: .
j_gene: TRBJ2-5
d_gene: .
CDR3aa: CASSRSRQPQETQYF
CDR3nt: TGTGCCAGCAGCCGATCTAGACAGCCCCAAGAGACCCAGTACTTC

v_gene: TRBV18
abundance: .
j_gene: TRBJ2-7
d_gene: .
CDR3aa: CASSPSIETIIHEQYF
CDR3nt: TGTGCCAGCTCACCCTCAATAGAGACAATAATACACGAGCAGTACTTC

v_gene: TRBV9
abundance: .
j_gene: TRBJ1-1
d_gene: .
CDR3aa: CASSVTPTGPTEAFF
CDR3nt: TGTGCCAGCAGCGTGACACCCACAGGGCCGACTGAAGCTTTCTTT

v_gene: TRBV4-3
abundance: .
j_gene: TRBJ1-2
d_gene: .
CDR3aa: CASSQEGGTHYGYTF
CDR3nt: TGCGCCAGCAGCCAAGAGGGAGGGACGCACTATGGCTACACCTTC

v_gene: TRBV2
abundance: once
j_gene: TRBJ1-1
d_gene: .
CDR3aa: CASSAMNTEAFF
CDR3nt: TGTGCCAGCAGTGCAATGAACACTGAAGCTTTCTTT

v_gene: TRBV4-3
abundance: .
j_gene: TRBJ2-1
d_gene: TRBD1
CDR3aa: CASSQDRGHEQFF
CDR3nt: TGCGCCAGCAGCCAGGACAGGGGCCATGAGCAGTTCTTC

v_gene: TRBV5-1
abundance: few
j_gene: TRBJ2-7
d_gene: .
CDR3aa: CASSFQGPSYEQYF
CDR3nt: TGCGCCAGCAGCTTCCAGGGGCCATCCTACGAGCAGTACTTC

v_gene: TRBV7-2
abundance: .
j_gene: TRBJ2-2
d_gene: .
CDR3aa: CASSLEYSYPGELFF
CDR3nt: TGTGCCAGCAGCTTAGAATACTCCTACCCCGGGGAGCTGTTTTTT

v_gene: TRBV5-1
abundance: .
j_gene: TRBJ1-2
d_gene: TRBD1
CDR3aa: CASSGGQGNYGYTF
CDR3nt: TGCGCCAGCAGCGGCGGACAGGGCAACTATGGCTACACCTTC

v_gene: TRBV15
abundance: .
j_gene: TRBJ2-1
d_gene: TRBD2
CDR3aa: CATSRQLAGGLDEQFF
CDR3nt: TGTGCCACCAGCAGACAGCTAGCGGGGGGGCTCGATGAGCAGTTCTTC

v_gene: TRBV7-3
abundance: few
j_gene: TRBJ2-7
d_gene: .
CDR3aa: CAISRDIPYEQYF
CDR3nt: TGTGCCATCTCCCGGGACATACCCTACGAGCAGTACTTC

v_gene: TRBV5-5
abundance: .
j_gene: TRBJ1-6
d_gene: TRBD1
CDR3aa: CASSLSQGAYNSPLHF
CDR3nt: TGTGCCAGCAGCTTGAGTCAGGGGGCCTATAATTCACCCCTCCACTTT

v_gene: TRBV15
abundance: .
j_gene: TRBJ1-1
d_gene: .
CDR3aa: CATSREKGLATEAFF
CDR3nt: TGTGCCACCAGCAGAGAAAAGGGGTTGGCCACTGAAGCTTTCTTT

v_gene: TRBV19
abundance: .
j_gene: TRBJ2-1
d_gene: .
CDR3aa: CASSKLGGSYNEQFF
CDR3nt: TGTGCCAGTAGTAAACTGGGGGGCTCCTACAATGAGCAGTTCTTC

v_gene: TRBV12-3/TRBV12-4
abundance: .
j_gene: TRBJ1-1
d_gene: .
CDR3aa: CASSLVGVAFF
CDR3nt: TGTGCCAGCAGTTTAGTGGGAGTAGCTTTCTTT

v_gene: TRBV28
abundance: .
j_gene: TRBJ1-3
d_gene: .
CDR3aa: CASSQQNSGNTIYF
CDR3nt: TGTGCCAGCAGCCAACAGAACTCTGGAAACACCATATATTTT

v_gene: TRBV5-8
abundance: .
j_gene: TRBJ1-3
d_gene: .
CDR3aa: CARLRFEGSIGNTIYF
CDR3nt: TGTGCCAGGCTTCGCTTTGAGGGTTCGATTGGAAACACCATATATTTT

v_gene: TRBV27
abundance: .
j_gene: TRBJ1-3
d_gene: TRBD1
CDR3aa: CASSKLEGALGNTIYF
CDR3nt: TGTGCCAGCAGCAAACTCGAGGGGGCACTAGGAAACACCATATATTTT

v_gene: TRBV20-1
abundance: .
j_gene: TRBJ2-1
d_gene: .
CDR3aa: CSASRTRAEQFF
CDR3nt: TGCAGTGCTAGTCGGACTCGGGCCGAGCAGTTCTTC

v_gene: TRBV7-2
abundance: .
j_gene: TRBJ2-5
d_gene: .
CDR3aa: CASSHYRAQETQYF
CDR3nt: TGTGCCAGCAGCCATTACAGGGCTCAAGAGACCCAGTACTTC

v_gene: TRBV30
abundance: .
j_gene: TRBJ1-5
d_gene: .
CDR3aa: CAWEGGNQPQHF
CDR3nt: TGTGCCTGGGAGGGAGGCAATCAGCCCCAGCATTTT

v_gene: TRBV4-2
abundance: .
j_gene: TRBJ2-3
d_gene: .
CDR3aa: CASSRSSTDTQYF
CDR3nt: TGTGCCAGCAGCCGTTCTAGCACAGATACGCAGTATTTT

v_gene: TRBV7-2
abundance: .
j_gene: TRBJ2-5
d_gene: TRBD2
CDR3aa: CASSFAGVETQYF
CDR3nt: TGTGCCAGCAGCTTTGCGGGGGTGGAGACCCAGTACTTC

v_gene: TRBV5-1
abundance: .
j_gene: TRBJ2-2
d_gene: TRBD1
CDR3aa: CASSLGDRDTGELFF
CDR3nt: TGCGCCAGCAGCTTAGGGGACAGGGATACCGGGGAGCTGTTTTTT

v_gene: TRBV5-1
abundance: .
j_gene: TRBJ2-7
d_gene: .
CDR3aa: CASSLSRALSYEQYF
CDR3nt: TGCGCCAGCAGCTTGTCCAGGGCCCTCTCCTACGAGCAGTACTTC

v_gene: TRBV10-3
abundance: .
j_gene: TRBJ1-4
d_gene: .
CDR3aa: CAISDSKQANEKLFF
CDR3nt: TGTGCCATCAGTGATAGCAAACAGGCTAATGAAAAACTGTTTTTT

v_gene: TRBV4-2
abundance: .
j_gene: TRBJ2-5
d_gene: TRBD2
CDR3aa: CASSQTSEETQYF
CDR3nt: TGTGCCAGCAGCCAGACTAGCGAAGAGACCCAGTACTTC

v_gene: TRBV11-2
abundance: few
j_gene: TRBJ1-2
d_gene: .
CDR3aa: CASSLGTNYGYTF
CDR3nt: TGTGCCAGCAGCTTAGGTACTAACTATGGCTACACCTTC

v_gene: TRBV5-4
abundance: .
j_gene: TRBJ1-6
d_gene: .
CDR3aa: CASSLKTENSPLHF
CDR3nt: TGTGCCAGCAGTCTGAAGACAGAGAATTCACCCCTCCACTTT

v_gene: TRBV1
abundance: .
j_gene: TRBJ2-3
d_gene: .
CDR3aa: CTRTSGGASTDTQYF
CDR3nt: TGCACCAGGACTAGCGGGGGGGCTAGCACAGATACGCAGTATTTT

v_gene: TRBV11-2
abundance: .
j_gene: TRBJ2-1
d_gene: TRBD2
CDR3aa: CASSFGLAGGILQDQFF
CDR3nt: TGTGCCAGCAGCTTCGGTCTAGCGGGAGGTATCTTACAGGATCAGTTCTTC

v_gene: TRBV7-3
abundance: .
j_gene: TRBJ1-1
d_gene: TRBD1
CDR3aa: CASSLTRDSEAFF
CDR3nt: TGTGCCAGCAGCTTAACTAGGGACAGTGAAGCTTTCTTT

v_gene: TRBV10-2
abundance: .
j_gene: TRBJ1-5
d_gene: .
CDR3aa: CASLELTGQPQHF
CDR3nt: TGCGCCAGCCTTGAATTGACGGGGCAGCCCCAGCATTTT

v_gene: TRBV7-7
abundance: .
j_gene: TRBJ2-7
d_gene: TRBD1
CDR3aa: CASSQGTGYSYEQYF
CDR3nt: TGTGCTAGCAGCCAAGGGACAGGGTACTCCTACGAGCAGTACTTC

v_gene: TRBV7-8
abundance: .
j_gene: TRBJ1-5
d_gene: .
CDR3aa: CASTSSGQLNQPQHF
CDR3nt: TGTGCCAGCACCTCAAGTGGACAGCTGAATCAGCCCCAGCATTTT

v_gene: TRBV10-2
abundance: .
j_gene: TRBJ1-6
d_gene: TRBD1
CDR3aa: CASTGQGNSPLHF
CDR3nt: TGCGCCAGCACGGGACAGGGGAATTCACCCCTCCACTTT